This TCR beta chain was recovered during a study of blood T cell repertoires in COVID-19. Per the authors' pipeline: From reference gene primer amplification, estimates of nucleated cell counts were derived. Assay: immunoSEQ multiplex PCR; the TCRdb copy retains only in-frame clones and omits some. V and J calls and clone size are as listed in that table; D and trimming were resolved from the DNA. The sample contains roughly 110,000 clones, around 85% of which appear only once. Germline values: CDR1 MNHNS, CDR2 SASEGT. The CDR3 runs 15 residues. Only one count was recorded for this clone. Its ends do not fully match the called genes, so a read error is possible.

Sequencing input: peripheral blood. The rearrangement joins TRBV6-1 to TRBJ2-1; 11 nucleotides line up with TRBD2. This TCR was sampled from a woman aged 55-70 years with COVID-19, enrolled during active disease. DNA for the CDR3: TGTGCCAGCTGTGATATAGCGGGGGGGTCGGCTGAGCAGTTCTTC. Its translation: CASCDIAGGSAEQFF.